The rows below give T cell receptor beta chains drawn from one sample of a study of blood T cell repertoires in COVID-19. Only in-frame clones appear in the TCRdb table, and some are missing; sequencing was by immunoSEQ multiplex PCR. This sample has 300,000 or so clones, with about nine tenths found just once. The sequenced material came from PBMCs or T cells enriched from blood (not recorded which). The receptors were gathered from a young woman who had recovered from COVID-19. The CDR3 runs from the conserved cysteine through the conserved F or W. A D gene is named only where the DNA matches it firmly. For some rows the clone size is stated as once, few or many, or as a class when expanded; others skip it.

clone_size | j_call | d_call | v_call | cdr3_aa | cdr3_nt
- | TRBJ2-7 | TRBD2 | TRBV5-1 | CASSPVSGSVGEQYF | TGCGCCAGCAGCCCAGTTAGCGGGTCGGTAGGAGAGCAGTACTTC
- | TRBJ2-3 | TRBD2 | TRBV12-5 | CASGPAGGTDTQYF | TGTGCTAGTGGTCCAGCGGGGGGCACAGATACGCAGTATTTT
once | TRBJ1-1 | - | TRBV7-9 | CASRDTTGFPEAFF | TGTGCCAGCAGGGATACTACAGGTTTTCCTGAAGCTTTCTTT
- | TRBJ1-5 | - | TRBV28 | CASSSRGRGSNQPQHF | TGTGCCAGCAGTTCACGGGGGAGAGGGAGCAATCAGCCCCAGCATTTT
- | TRBJ1-2 | TRBD1 | TRBV9 | CASSSRDSLTYGYTF | TGTGCCAGCAGCTCTAGGGACAGCCTGACCTATGGCTACACCTTC
- | TRBJ2-3 | TRBD1 | TRBV5-1 | CASSLRAGQGASHTQYF | TGCGCCAGCAGCTTACGTGCGGGACAGGGGGCGTCACATACGCAGTATTTT
- | TRBJ2-2 | TRBD2 | TRBV7-9 | CASSRLAGQWTGELFF | TGTGCCAGCAGCCGGCTAGCGGGACAATGGACCGGGGAGCTGTTTTTT
- | TRBJ1-6 | - | TRBV7-3 | CASTGRSPLHF | TGTGCCAGCACAGGGAGGTCACCCCTCCACTTT
- | TRBJ2-7 | - | TRBV10-1 | CASSDSVSEQYF | TGCGCCAGCAGTGATTCAGTGTCCGAGCAGTACTTC
- | TRBJ1-2 | TRBD1 | TRBV19 | CATTPTGDLYGYTF | TGTGCCACCACTCCAACAGGGGATCTCTATGGCTACACCTTC
few | TRBJ1-5 | - | TRBV10-3 | CAISPGGSRNQPQHF | TGTGCCATCAGTCCCGGGGGTTCTCGGAATCAGCCCCAGCATTTT
- | TRBJ2-5 | - | TRBV7-9 | CASSSQSGFHSETQYF | TGTGCCAGCAGCTCCCAAAGCGGGTTTCATAGTGAGACCCAGTACTTC
- | TRBJ1-1 | TRBD1 | TRBV19 | CASRVTGERTEAFF | TGTGCCAGTAGAGTGACAGGGGAGAGGACTGAAGCTTTCTTT
- | TRBJ2-7 | - | TRBV28 | CASQSLPGQLNYEQYF | TGTGCCAGCCAAAGTCTTCCGGGTCAGTTGAACTACGAGCAGTACTTC
once | TRBJ2-2 | TRBD2 | TRBV5-5 | CASSTFSGVAGELFF | TGTGCCAGCAGCACCTTTAGCGGGGTTGCCGGGGAGCTGTTTTTT
- | TRBJ2-1 | - | TRBV12-3/TRBV12-4 | CASFRTQNNEQFF | TGTGCCAGCTTCAGGACACAAAACAATGAGCAGTTCTTC
- | TRBJ1-4 | - | TRBV7-9 | CASSLSATNEKLFF | TGTGCCAGCAGCTTAAGCGCAACTAATGAAAAACTGTTTTTT
- | TRBJ2-7 | TRBD1 | TRBV5-6 | CASSPLTGQASYEQYF | TGTGCCAGCAGTCCCCTGACCGGACAGGCGTCCTACGAGCAGTACTTC
- | TRBJ2-3 | TRBD2 | TRBV6-5 | CASRSRGLDTDTQYF | TGTGCCAGTCGTTCCCGGGGACTAGACACAGATACGCAGTATTTT
- | TRBJ2-1 | TRBD2 | TRBV5-1 | CASSLLLAGGNEQFF | TGCGCCAGCAGCTTGCTACTAGCGGGGGGCAATGAGCAGTTCTTC
few | TRBJ1-3 | TRBD1 | TRBV24-1 | CATSDPGGPGNTIYF | TGTGCCACCAGTGACCCAGGGGGCCCTGGAAACACCATATATTTT
- | TRBJ2-2 | TRBD1 | TRBV10-1 | CASRSDRGPGELFF | TGCGCCAGCAGATCGGACAGGGGGCCCGGGGAGCTGTTTTTT
- | TRBJ2-5 | - | TRBV19 | CASSTRRGQETQYF | TGTGCCAGTAGTACCCGACGCGGCCAAGAGACCCAGTACTTC
- | TRBJ1-3 | - | TRBV7-9 | CASKAGPGNTIYF | TGTGCCAGCAAAGCGGGACCTGGAAACACCATATATTTT
- | TRBJ2-6 | TRBD1 | TRBV2 | CANSISGQVSSGANVLTF | TGTGCCAACTCAATTTCGGGACAGGTATCCTCTGGGGCCAACGTCCTGACTTTC
- | TRBJ2-5 | - | TRBV21-1 | CASINLVTVQETQYF | TGTGCCAGCATCAACCTCGTAACAGTCCAAGAGACCCAGTACTTC
- | TRBJ2-3 | - | TRBV19 | CASSLRGDTQYF | TGTGCCAGTAGTCTTCGGGGGGATACGCAGTATTTT
- | TRBJ2-1 | TRBD2 | TRBV30 | CAWSGSGGTSSYNEQFF | TGTGCCTGGAGTGGTAGCGGGGGGACTAGCTCCTACAATGAGCAGTTCTTC
- | TRBJ2-3 | TRBD2 | TRBV7-2 | CASSFTGRGASRTDTQYF | TGTGCCAGCAGCTTCACCGGGAGGGGGGCATCACGCACAGATACGCAGTATTTT
- | TRBJ2-1 | TRBD2 | TRBV28 | CASSPAGGPYNEQFF | TGTGCCAGCAGCCCAGCGGGAGGGCCGTACAATGAGCAGTTCTTC
- | TRBJ2-7 | - | TRBV28 | CASSSAEGSYEQYF | TGTGCCAGCAGTTCCGCGGAAGGGAGCTACGAGCAGTACTTC
- | TRBJ1-1 | - | TRBV18 | CASSPTSGILNTEAFF | TGTGCCAGCTCACCCACGTCAGGCATTCTGAACACTGAAGCTTTCTTT
- | TRBJ2-7 | TRBD2 | TRBV2 | CASIERDYSYEQYF | TGTGCCAGCATTGAAAGGGACTACTCCTACGAGCAGTACTTC
once | TRBJ2-2 | - | TRBV6-5 | CASSYSITQVPGELFF | TGTGCCAGCAGTTACTCGATAACTCAGGTCCCCGGGGAGCTGTTTTTT
- | TRBJ1-6 | - | TRBV10-3 | CAIRRDNSPLHF | TGTGCCATCAGGCGAGATAATTCACCCCTCCACTTT
- | TRBJ2-3 | TRBD2 | TRBV3-1/TRBV3-2 | CASSQASGGNTQYF | TGTGCCAGCAGCCAGGCCTCGGGGGGGAATACGCAGTATTTT
- | TRBJ2-1 | - | TRBV9 | CASSFAPTGKDEQFF | TGTGCCAGCAGCTTCGCTCCTACAGGGAAGGATGAGCAGTTCTTC
- | TRBJ1-1 | - | TRBV4-1 | CASSPLGAGAFF | TGCGCCAGCAGCCCCCTAGGAGCGGGAGCTTTCTTT
- | TRBJ2-5 | - | TRBV7-2 | CASSLTGTQETQYF | TGTGCCAGCAGTCTAACCGGGACTCAAGAGACCCAGTACTTC
few | TRBJ2-3 | TRBD2 | TRBV19 | CASSARLARRDTQYF | TGTGCCAGTAGTGCCCGACTAGCGAGAAGAGATACGCAGTATTTT
- | TRBJ1-2 | TRBD1 | TRBV5-1 | CASSSIGWDSFYGYTF | TGCGCCAGCAGCTCAATTGGATGGGACAGCTTCTATGGCTACACCTTC
many | TRBJ1-2 | TRBD1 | TRBV11-2 | CASSLAAGGVYGYTF | TGTGCCAGCAGCTTAGCGGCAGGGGGCGTCTATGGCTACACCTTC
- | TRBJ1-2 | - | TRBV28 | CATLDSYYGYTF | TGTGCCACCTTGGACAGCTACTATGGCTACACCTTC
- | TRBJ2-5 | TRBD2 | TRBV5-1 | CASSLASGAYQETQYF | TGCGCCAGCAGCTTGGCTAGCGGCGCGTACCAAGAGACCCAGTACTTC
- | TRBJ1-5 | TRBD1 | TRBV30 | CAWSVQGDQPQHF | TGTGCCTGGAGTGTACAGGGGGATCAGCCCCAGCATTTT